Below are 11 T cell receptor beta chains sequenced from a single sample in a study of T cell responses to AZD1222 COVID-19 vaccine. Measured with immunoSEQ multiplex PCR; TCRdb has only the in-frame clones, and not every one. Seen here are 150,000 to 200,000 clones, 88% observed once, and the top ten hold roughly 27%. Sequenced here: peripheral blood, sampled 28 days after the second AZD1222 dose. The receptors originated from an adult who received the AZD1222 COVID-19 vaccine.

The table lists this clone with a few counts. The chain recombines TRBV5-1 with TRBJ1-1; D perhaps matches TRBD1 (5 bases). Trimming removed 5 bases from V and 4 bases from J, with 21 bases in between. Germline V gene lookup returns CDR1 SGHRS and CDR2 YFSETQ. The CDR3 loop spans 16 amino acids. CDR3 in amino acids: CASRIGWGARSTEAFF. The CDR3 nucleotides are TGCGCCAGCAGAATCGGCTGGGGCGCGAGGAGCACTGAAGCTTTCTTT.

The rearrangement links TRBV24-1 to TRBJ1-5, with 10 bases identical to TRBD1. The CDR3 spans 17 residues. V was pared by 2 bases and J by 2 bases, with 5 bases of the junction left unmatched. Per the germline V gene, CDR1 is KGHDR and CDR2 is SFDVKD. The CDR3 nucleotides read TGTGCCACCAGTGATTCGACCGGGACAGGGGGCAATCAGCCCCAGCATTTT. This gives the protein CATSDSTGTGGNQPQHF.

The V and J genes are TRBV29-1 and TRBJ2-5, with D hard to call. Between the trimmed V and J ends, which lost 4 bases and 5 bases, there was a span of 11 bases. Germline CDR1 is SQVTM and CDR2 is ANQGSEA. This CDR3 has 12 residues. CDR3 sequence reads: CSVGHPEETQYF. The CDR3 DNA follows: TGCAGCGTTGGACACCCCGAGGAGACCCAGTACTTC.

This chain uses TRBV18 with TRBJ2-3, with TRBD1 as a possible D gene (6 bases). V shed 3 bases and J shed 4 bases, with 17 bases lying between them. Germline CDR1 and CDR2: KGHSH and LQKENI. The CDR3 is made up of 16 amino acids. CDR3 protein: CASSPRTGYSSDTQYF. CDR3 in DNA: TGTGCCAGCTCACCGCGAACAGGGTACTCCTCAGATACGCAGTATTTT.

This chain links TRBV9 with TRBJ1-2, with TRBD1 matching 8 bases. The CDR3 totals 15 residues. V lost 0 bases, J lost 4 bases, and 5 bases stayed unmatched. Germline CDR1 is SGDLS and CDR2 is YYNGEE. For the CDR3, the DNA is TGTGCCAGCAGCGTAGGGAGCAGGGGGCCCTATGGCTACACCTTC. It yields the protein CASSVGSRGPYGYTF. Looking up the rest from reference TRBV9 and TRBJ1-2 gives the full variable domain: DSGVTQTPKHLITATGQRVTLRCSPRSGDLSVYWYQQSLDQGLQFLIQYYNGEERAKGNILERFSAQQFPDLHSELNLSSLELGDSALYFCASSVGSRGPYGYTFGSGTRLTVV.

This chain joins TRBV18 and TRBJ1-5; a weak D match, TRBD1 (5 bases). V lost 2 bases and J 2 bases, leaving 13 bases between the germline ends. There are 16 residues in the CDR3. Per the germline V gene, CDR1 is KGHSH and CDR2 is LQKENI. CDR3 protein: CASSPDSGRGNQPQHF. The DNA for the CDR3 is TGTGCCAGCTCACCAGACAGCGGTAGGGGCAATCAGCCCCAGCATTTT. The full variable domain, completed using reference TRBV18 and TRBJ1-5, is NAGVMQNPRHLVRRRGQEARLRCSPMKGHSHVYWYRQLPEEGLKFMVYLQKENIIDESGMPKERFSAEFPKEGPSILRIQQVVRGDSAAYFCASSPDSGRGNQPQHFGDGTRLSIL.

This clone was picked up one time. The chain combines TRBV6-1 with TRBJ2-3; D gene unclear. Germline CDR1 is MNHNS and CDR2 is SASEGT. Trimming left V 3 bases short and J 6 bases short, with 13 bases between. The CDR3 sequence is 14 residues long. This CDR3 reads CASSEVLLGDTQYF. CDR3 DNA sequence: TGTGCCAGCAGTGAGGTGCTCCTGGGGGATACGCAGTATTTT.

The V gene is TRBV7-3, the J gene TRBJ1-2; tentatively, D is TRBD1 (6 bases). CDR3 length equals 13 residues. Trimming pared 5 bases from V and 6 bases from J, leaving 13 bases between. Germline V CDR1 and CDR2: SGHTA, FQGTGA. The CDR3 sequence is CASSRQNRDGYTF. CDR3 DNA sequence: TGTGCCAGCAGCCGACAGAACAGGGATGGCTACACCTTC.

The chain is built from TRBV5-4 and TRBJ2-7, with D tentatively TRBD2 (5 bases). Germline CDR1 is SGHNT and CDR2 is YYREEE (reference sequence). Deletions cut 4 bases from V and 6 bases from J, with 14 bases between. This CDR3 contains 13 residues. CDR3 sequence: CASSPPRSGEQYF. The DNA of the CDR3 is TGTGCCAGCAGCCCCCCGAGGAGCGGCGAGCAGTACTTC. The variable domain in full, with the rest retrieved from reference TRBV5-4 and TRBJ2-7, is ETGVTQSPTHLIKTRGQQVTLRCSSQSGHNTVSWYQQALGQGPQFIFQYYREEENGRGNFPPRFSGLQFPNYSSELNVNALELDDSALYLCASSPPRSGEQYFGPGTRLTVT.

The chain couples TRBV7-6 to TRBJ2-7; 10 nucleotides agree with TRBD1. This CDR3 comprises 15 residues. Unmatched junction bases numbered 9, after V lost 5 bases and J lost 5 bases. In germline, CDR1 is SGHVS, CDR2 FNYEAQ. CDR3 sequence (DNA): TGTGCCAGCAGCCCCGGGACAGGGGAGCTCCACGAGCAGTACTTC. It yields the protein CASSPGTGELHEQYF.

This chain links TRBV2 with TRBJ2-7; D is perhaps TRBD2 (7 bases). The CDR3 totals 13 residues. CDR1 is SNHLY, CDR2 FYNNEI, per germline. The ends were cut back, 8 bases at V and 3 bases at J, with 14 bases in the middle. This chain's CDR3 is CASGGGTYYEQYF. In DNA, the CDR3 is TGTGCCAGCGGGGGGGGCACCTACTACGAGCAGTACTTC.